This T cell receptor beta chain comes out of a study of cytomegalovirus exposure and HLA in healthy donors. General observations from the study: Sequencing likely caused a cluster of highly shared sequence variants.

Comment on this clone: Antigen specificity is unknown.

The PCR employed 60 Vbeta primers together with 13 Jbeta primers. In the source study's methods: A later analysis tallied tens of millions of unique TCR beta chains, around 11 million of them shared. The method was immunoSEQ multiplex PCR; TCRdb's version includes in-frame clones alone and lacks a portion of them. V, J and clone size were drawn from that table, and D and trimming were deduced from the DNA. The table shows about 210,000 clones, with around 88% occurring only once. CDR3 length: 14 amino acids. CDR1 is SGHDT, CDR2 YYEEEE, per germline. Trimming cost V 4 bases and J 2 bases; bases outside gene matches: 3.

Sample: PBMCs. The chain couples TRBV5-6 to TRBJ2-4; 7 bases line up with TRBD1. This clonotype was sampled from a man aged 35 to 55 in good health and CMV-seropositive. The CDR3 is CASSTQGSKNIQYF. As DNA, the CDR3 is TGTGCCAGCAGCACACAGGGGTCCAAAAACATTCAGTACTTC.